The present entry profiles one T cell receptor (beta chain) with its context. It has no known antigen specificity. The record has no base qualities; no much larger clone is one base away. The data stem from a study of control samples from healthy donors and cancer patients (dated by TCRdb to about 2020). Libraries were made using the immunoSEQ multiplex PCR assay. TCRdb carries this immuneACCESS record with in-frame sequences only. Its versions omit some clonotypes, under half of them owing to an unresolved V gene in the studies checked, with the rest unexplained. The sample table shows about 170,000 clones, and 90% to 95% are seen once. Approximately 1.5% of the sample is in the top ten clones. The clonotype comes from a young woman in good health. The specimen sequenced was blood.

The CDR3 is CASSRGSGYTF. Here is the DNA: TGTGCCAGCAGTAGGGGCTCCGGCTACACCTTC. The V and J genes are TRBV6-5 and TRBJ1-2; 5 matching bases give a weak D call of TRBD1. The germline V gene supplies CDR1 MNHEY and CDR2 SVGAGI. V and J lose 5 bases and 8 bases, and a span of 9 bases separates them. The CDR3 measures 11 amino acids from cysteine to phenylalanine. The DNA shown is the 33-base CDR3, in frame from base 1.